The 32 T cell receptor beta chains below were found in one sample sequenced in a study of identical twins. A single record per CDR3 protein comes from TCRdb applying MiXCR to the 5' RACE reads. This repertoire shows 640,000 or so distinct CDR3 sequences, approximately 6% found once; its top ten account for approximately 1.6%. The sample taken for sequencing was naive T cells sorted from blood. All receptors derive from a man younger than 35 in good health.

J is TRBJ2-5 and V is TRBV7-8, with 7 bases that match TRBD2. Germline V gives CDR1 SGHVS, CDR2 FQNEAQ. Losses at the gene ends were 0 bases for V and 7 bases for J; bases not matched to a gene: 5. CDR3 size: 14 residues. As DNA, the CDR3 is TGTGCCAGCAGCTTAGCGGGAGGGTCCCGGACCCAGTACTTC. It specifies CASSLAGGSRTQYF.

Ten or more counts support this clonotype. The chain recombines TRBV30 with TRBJ2-2; no clear D. This CDR3 has 11 residues. Per the germline V gene, CDR1 is GTSNPN and CDR2 is SVGIG (reference sequence). V lost 4 bases and J lost 4, with 4 bases in between. CDR3 DNA: TGTGCCTGGACCCTCACCGGGGAGCTGTTTTTT. Protein: CAWTLTGELFF. The whole variable domain, remainder taken from reference TRBV30 and TRBJ2-2, is SQTIHQWPATLVQPVGSPLSLECTVEGTSNPNLYWYRQAAGRGLQLLFYSVGIGQISSEVPQNLSASRPQDRQFILSSKKLLLSDSGFYLCAWTLTGELFFGEGSRLTVL.

This clonotype was recorded only once. A read error may be the cause here, since a much bigger clone is one base away. The CDR3 is CASSSSWGRAAGANILTF. CDR3 DNA: TGTGCCAGCAGCTCCTCTTGGGGGCGAGCTGCTGGGGCCAACATCCTGACTTTC. The gene calls are TRBV3-1 and TRBJ2-6; a possible D gene is TRBD1 (6 bases). CDR1 LGHDT and CDR2 YNNKEL come from the germline V gene (reference sequence). This CDR3 spans 18 amino acids.

In this sample, this clonotype turned up many times. This rearrangement joins TRBV28 to TRBJ1-6; TRBD1 might be the D (6 bases). Per the germline V gene, CDR1 is MDHEN and CDR2 is SYDVKM. CDR3 length: 14 residues. V lost 8 bases and J lost 10, with 18 bases in between. In DNA, the CDR3 is TGTGCCAGCCATGGGACTCCAGGGGAATCACCCCTCCACTTT. It yields the protein CASHGTPGESPLHF.

This clonotype was detected a few times. V is TRBV24-1 and J is TRBJ2-7; no firm D call. The germline V gene has CDR1 KGHDR and CDR2 SFDVKD. V lost 4 bases, J lost 3 bases, and 3 bases lay in between. This CDR3 comprises 11 residues. CDR3 nucleotides: TGTGCCACCAGTGAGGGCTACGAGCAGTACTTC. Translation gives CATSEGYEQYF.

The table lists this clonotype with many counts. The chain employs TRBV29-1 and TRBJ2-1; D gene ambiguous. The V end lost 4 bases, the J end lost 5 bases, and 12 bases lay between the germline ends. This CDR3 is 13 amino acids long. Germline loops: CDR1 SQVTM, CDR2 ANQGSEA. This CDR3 is CSVVRRENNEQFF. The CDR3 DNA sequence: TGCAGCGTTGTAAGGCGTGAGAACAATGAGCAGTTCTTC.

Only a few counts were recorded for this clonotype. V and J are TRBV20-1 and TRBJ2-7; 15 bases agree with TRBD2. J gave up 5 bases and V 6 bases, and 2 bases lay outside the gene matches. CDR3 length: 13 amino acids. The germline V gene has CDR1 DFQATT and CDR2 SNEGSKA (reference sequence). Here the CDR3 reads CSAGLAGGDEQYF. For the CDR3, the DNA is TGCAGTGCGGGACTAGCGGGAGGTGACGAGCAGTACTTC.

V is TRBV5-1 and J is TRBJ1-1; 7 bases align to TRBD1. With V trimmed by 0 bases and J by 3 bases, 14 bases remained unmatched. Germline V gene sequence: CDR1 SGHRS, CDR2 YFSETQ. This CDR3 has 18 amino acids. CDR3 residues: CASSLDVLDRAVDTEAFF. CDR3 nucleotide sequence: TGCGCCAGCAGCTTGGATGTCTTAGACAGGGCCGTTGACACTGAAGCTTTCTTT.

This chain joins TRBV12-3 or TRBV12-4 and TRBJ2-1, with 10 bases fitting TRBD2. The CDR3 spans 15 residues. Germline trimming cut 5 bases from V and 0 bases from J; bases unmatched to any gene: 1. This CDR3 reads CASSTSGASYNEQFF. CDR3 sequence (DNA): TGTGCCAGCAGTACTAGCGGGGCCTCCTACAATGAGCAGTTCTTC.

This clonotype was found many times. The chain recombines TRBV7-2 with TRBJ2-2, with D unclear. The CDR3 contains 12 residues. The ends were cut back, 2 bases at V and 9 bases at J, with 7 bases in the middle. Looked up from germline, CDR1 is SGHTA and CDR2 is FQGNSA. CDR3 sequence reads: CASSLKIRELFF. CDR3 DNA sequence: TGTGCCAGCAGCTTAAAAATTCGGGAGCTGTTTTTT.

The gene calls are TRBV3-1 and TRBJ2-3; TRBD2 agrees at 14 bases. CDR1 is LGHDT, CDR2 YNNKEL, per germline (reference sequence). This CDR3 has 15 amino acids. Trimming took 9 bases from V and 7 from J; bases not matched to a gene: 9. The CDR3 region is CASRLAGGPMHTQYF. CDR3 nucleotide sequence: TGTGCCAGTCGACTAGCGGGAGGGCCGATGCATACGCAGTATTTT.

This clonotype was counted only a few times. The chain links TRBV15 to TRBJ2-6; D call uncertain. Trimming took 0 bases from V and 0 from J, leaving 15 bases between them. CDR1 LNHNV and CDR2 YYDKDF come from the germline V gene (reference sequence). The CDR3 length is 19 residues. The CDR3 DNA sequence: TGTGCCACCAGCAGAGATCCGCCAGGCCTAAGCTCTGGGGCCAACGTCCTGACTTTC. This codes for CATSRDPPGLSSGANVLTF.

This clonotype came up many times. V usage is TRBV12-3 or TRBV12-4 and J usage is TRBJ2-1; 10 bases map to TRBD2. V lost 2 bases to trimming and J lost 5 bases; unmatched junction nucleotides: 3. CDR3 size: 15 residues. CDR3 sequence reads: CASSLITSGNNEQFF. CDR3 sequence (DNA): TGTGCCAGCAGTTTAATTACTAGCGGGAACAATGAGCAGTTCTTC.

The genes are TRBV14 and TRBJ2-1; TRBD1 or TRBD2 may be the D gene (5 bases each). Germline V gene data show CDR1 as SGHDN and CDR2 as FVKESK. The CDR3 extends over 15 amino acids. Trimming cost V 3 bases and J 2 bases, with 11 bases left between them. CDR3 in amino acids: CASSQPGTAYNEQFF. The CDR3 nucleotides are TGTGCCAGCAGCCAGCCCGGGACGGCCTACAATGAGCAGTTCTTC.

The J gene is TRBJ2-3, the V gene TRBV7-2; 8 bases align to TRBD1. V was pared by 4 bases and J by 4 bases, with 4 bases of the junction left unmatched. The length of the CDR3 is 14 residues. Germline loops: CDR1 SGHTA, CDR2 FQGNSA. The CDR3 loop is CASSSRQGPDTQYF. The CDR3 nucleotides are TGTGCCAGCAGCTCCAGACAGGGGCCAGATACGCAGTATTTT.

The chain joins TRBV11-3 to TRBJ2-4, with D perhaps TRBD1 (6 bases). The V and J ends lost 5 bases and 3 bases respectively, with 14 bases between them. CDR1 and CDR2 from the germline V gene are SGHNT and YENEEA. There are 15 residues in the CDR3. This CDR3 reads CASSRRGVDKNIQYF. CDR3 DNA sequence: TGTGCCAGCAGCCGCAGGGGAGTTGACAAAAACATTCAGTACTTC.

The rearrangement joins TRBV21-1 to TRBJ2-3; TRBD2 is the table's D call and was not checked against the DNA. TRBV21-1 is flagged as a pseudogene. CDR3 size: 16 residues. The CDR3 loop is CASSKAASGSTDTQYF. Written as DNA, the CDR3 is TGTGCCAGCAGCAAAGCCGCTAGCGGGAGCACAGATACGCAGTATTTT.

This clonotype occurred many times. The V call is TRBV29-1, the J call TRBJ2-5; D is undetermined. V was cut by 3 bases and J by 2 bases, with 7 bases left in between. CDR3 length: 12 amino acids. Germline V gene lookup returns CDR1 SQVTM and CDR2 ANQGSEA. The CDR3 DNA sequence: TGCAGCGTTGAGTACGGTCAAGAGACCCAGTACTTC. Protein sequence: CSVEYGQETQYF.

V gene TRBV9 combines with J gene TRBJ2-1, with 10 bases aligning to TRBD2. The V gene's germline CDR1 is SGDLS and CDR2 YYNGEE. CDR3 length: 16 residues. The V segment lost 3 bases and the J segment 7 bases; nucleotides outside the gene matches: 10. The CDR3 region is CASSALLAGVGNEQFF. DNA of the CDR3: TGTGCCAGCAGCGCACTTCTAGCGGGAGTTGGTAATGAGCAGTTCTTC.

The V call is TRBV7-8, the J call TRBJ1-5; perhaps TRBD1 as D (6 bases). The CDR3 length is 14 residues. Germline V gene lookup returns CDR1 SGHVS and CDR2 FQNEAQ. Trimming shortened V by 5 bases and J by 0 bases, and 8 bases separated the two germline ends. The CDR3 DNA reads as TGTGCCAGCAGCCGGGACACTAGCAATCAGCCCCAGCATTTT. Translation gives CASSRDTSNQPQHF.

This clonotype was recorded a few times. The chain employs TRBV5-1 and TRBJ2-2, with 8 bases identical to TRBD1. The V gene's germline CDR1 is SGHRS and CDR2 YFSETQ. The CDR3 is 18 residues long. The trim removed 4 bases at V and 4 bases at J, leaving 15 bases unmatched. CDR3 amino acids: CASSRYPTGTGATGELFF. For the CDR3, the DNA is TGCGCCAGCAGCCGTTACCCAACCGGGACAGGAGCCACCGGGGAGCTGTTTTTT.

This clonotype turned up a few times. The chain recombines TRBV7-9 with TRBJ2-2; TRBD1 matches at 7 bases. The CDR3 consists of 13 residues. Germline trimming cut 8 bases from V and 4 bases from J; bases unmatched to any gene: 4. The germline V gene has CDR1 SEHNR and CDR2 FQNEAQ (reference sequence). The CDR3: CASVGQTTGELFF. CDR3 DNA: TGTGCCAGCGTGGGACAGACCACCGGGGAGCTGTTTTTT.

This clonotype was picked up many times. The V gene is TRBV27, the J gene TRBJ2-7; 9 nucleotides agree with TRBD1. The trim removed 5 bases at V and 4 bases at J, leaving 15 bases unmatched. The CDR3 has 17 amino acids. CDR1 and CDR2 (germline): MNHEY, SMNVEV (reference sequence). The CDR3 bases are TGTGCCAGCAGTGCTTACACCGGGACAGGGTCCCCTTACGAGCAGTACTTC. Its protein product is CASSAYTGTGSPYEQYF.

This clonotype was counted ten times or more. The chain links TRBV29-1 to TRBJ2-1, with a tentative D call TRBD2 (6 bases). With 4 bases removed from V and 7 bases from J, the gap between germline ends came to 17 bases. The CDR3 is 14 residues long. The germline CDR1 and CDR2 sequences are SQVTM and ANQGSEA. CDR3 bases: TGCAGCGTTGTATTTCGGTGGGGGGTTAATGAGCAGTTCTTC. This codes for CSVVFRWGVNEQFF.

Note on this clonotype: This may stem from a read error, because a much larger clone lies one nucleotide away. The chain uses TRBV20-1 and TRBJ2-1; a possible D gene is TRBD2 (5 bases). Germline V lookup: CDR1 DFQATT, CDR2 SNEGSKA (reference sequence). This CDR3 is built from 16 residues. The CDR3 reads CSARGWSGDSYNDQFF. DNA of the CDR3: TGCAGTGCTAGGGGCTGGAGCGGAGATTCCTACAATGATCAGTTCTTC.

The table lists this clonotype with many counts. The chain links TRBV20-1 to TRBJ2-3; 13 bases are a match to TRBD2. Germline assignment: CDR1 DFQATT and CDR2 SNEGSKA (reference sequence). The CDR3 sequence is 15 residues long. V was clipped by 5 bases and J by 0 bases; unmatched bases: 2. CDR3 sequence (DNA): TGCAGTGCTGGGACTAGCGGGGCTAGCACAGATACGCAGTATTTT. Protein sequence: CSAGTSGASTDTQYF.

Details on this clonotype: The junction departs from the called germline gene at one end, perhaps through a read error. V usage is TRBV20-1 and J usage is TRBJ2-7; the match to TRBD2 covers 11 bases. The CDR3 is 11 amino acids. CDR1 is DFQATT and CDR2 is SNEGSKA in the germline V gene (reference sequence). The CDR3 DNA reads TGCAGTCCTAGACTAGCGGGGGAGCAGTACTTC. Residues: CSPRLAGEQYF.

This clonotype showed up just a few times. The DNA of the CDR3 is TGTGCCAGCAGCTCAAAGCGGCTAGCGCCGAGGTCGGGAGAGACCCAGTACTTC. Amino acid sequence: CASSSKRLAPRSGETQYF. The chain uses TRBV11-1 and TRBJ2-5; weak D call: TRBD2 (6 bases). The CDR3 is 18 residues long. Germline V gene lookup returns CDR1 SGHAT and CDR2 FQDESV (reference sequence). Trimming stripped 4 bases from V and 4 bases from J, with 25 bases between.

This clonotype appeared a few times. The gene calls are TRBV4-1 and TRBJ2-2, with D possibly matching TRBD2 (6 bases). V was clipped by 3 bases and J by 4 bases, with 12 bases between them. This CDR3 contains 15 residues. Germline V CDR1 and CDR2: MGHRA, YSYEKL. The CDR3 sequence is CASSQVTSSTGELFF. The CDR3 coding sequence is TGCGCCAGCAGCCAGGTGACTAGTTCCACCGGGGAGCTGTTTTTT.

This clonotype was picked up many times. V usage is TRBV5-1 and J usage is TRBJ2-3; D is undetermined. V lost 0 bases and J 8 bases, leaving 7 bases between the germline ends. Germline assignment: CDR1 SGHRS and CDR2 YFSETQ. This CDR3 is built from 12 residues. The CDR3 DNA follows: TGCGCCAGCAGCTTGGGATATGCTACGCAGTATTTT. The encoded protein is CASSLGYATQYF.

Points on this clonotype: The junction shows a germline mismatch at one end, possibly a read error. V is TRBV27 and J is TRBJ1-1, with unresolved D. The CDR3 contains 13 residues. Germline V CDR1 and CDR2: MNHEY, SMNVEV (reference sequence). CDR3 in DNA: TGTGCCAGCAGTTCTATCGCGAACTCTGAAGCTTTCTTT. The encoded protein is CASSSIANSEAFF.

At least ten counts were recorded for this clonotype. The V gene is TRBV10-3, the J gene TRBJ2-5; maybe TRBD2 (6 bases). V lost 4 bases to trimming and J lost 1 base, with 7 bases between them. There are 13 residues in the CDR3. The V gene's germline CDR1 is ENHRY and CDR2 SYGVKD. This CDR3 is CAISGTTQETQYF. The CDR3 DNA is TGTGCCATCAGTGGGACTACCCAAGAGACCCAGTACTTC.